This is a list of T cell receptor beta chains from one sample in a study of blood T cells in healthy people across ages. TCRdb ran MiXCR on the 5' RACE reads and lists one entry per CDR3 protein. The data show 800,000 to 950,000 distinct CDR3 sequences, with about 28% seen just once and roughly a tenth held by the top ten. These records were also assigned to another study, of T cells of mothers and their children.

The sample consisted of blood. The receptors here all came from a woman between 40 and 55 years old in good health. Both conserved end residues are part of each CDR3. The D gene is left open where the match is weak. Clone sizes are given selectively: once, few, many, or a class where the clone is expanded.

D,V,J,size,DNA,CDR3
.,TRBV5-1,TRBJ2-5,.,TGCGCCAGCAGCTTGGCCATAGGGGGAGAGACCCAGTACTTC,CASSLAIGGETQYF
TRBD2,TRBV28,TRBJ2-7,few,TGTGCCAGCTGCCGTGCTAGCGGCCTCTACGAGCAGTACTTC,CASCRASGLYEQYF
.,TRBV24-1,TRBJ2-1,.,TGTGCCACCAGTGAATCGGGCGCAAGCTCCTACAATGAGCAGTTCTTC,CATSESGASSYNEQFF
.,TRBV20-1,TRBJ2-7,few,TGCAGTGCCTCCGGCAGGGCGTGCTACGAGCAGTACTTC,CSASGRACYEQYF
.,TRBV12-3/TRBV12-4,TRBJ1-5,few,TGTGCCAGCAGTTTCTCGGCCAATCAGCCCCAGCATTTT,CASSFSANQPQHF
.,TRBV5-6,TRBJ2-5,.,TGTGCCAGCAGCTCGGGATATACGGGAGAGACCCAGTACTTC,CASSSGYTGETQYF
.,TRBV25-1,TRBJ2-2,.,TGTGCCGGCAGTGAACCGACTGGGGAGAACACCGGGGAGCTGTTTTTT,CAGSEPTGENTGELFF
.,TRBV28,TRBJ2-7,.,TGTGCCAGCAGCGACAGCCTTACCTGCGAGCAGTACTTC,CASSDSLTCEQYF
.,TRBV10-3,TRBJ2-5,many,TGTGCCATCAGTGAGTCGACAGGTCAAGAGACCCAGTACTTC,CAISESTGQETQYF
.,TRBV28,TRBJ2-3,few,TGTGCCAGCAGTTTATTGGCAGGGGGGGATACGCAGTATTTT,CASSLLAGGDTQYF
.,TRBV30,TRBJ1-2,few,TGTGCCTGGAACCCTGACATAAACTATGGCTACACCTTC,CAWNPDINYGYTF
.,TRBV20-1,TRBJ1-1,few,TGCAGTGCTAGAGATCGGTCTCAGGGGATGAACACTGAAGCTTTCTTT,CSARDRSQGMNTEAFF
.,TRBV12-3/TRBV12-4,TRBJ1-1,few,TGTGCCAGCAGTAGGGGGGAGTACACTGAAGCTTTCTTT,CASSRGEYTEAFF
.,TRBV20-1,TRBJ2-7,.,TGCAGTGCTTTCGACGGAGTCTCCTACGAGCAGTACTTC,CSAFDGVSYEQYF
.,TRBV29-1,TRBJ1-3,.,TGCAGCGTCGCGGGGCCCGGTGGGGGCTCTGGAAACACCATATATTTT,CSVAGPGGGSGNTIYF
.,TRBV7-9,TRBJ2-5,.,TGTGCCAGCAACTACGTCGGGGACTCAGCAGAGACCCAGTACTTC,CASNYVGDSAETQYF
.,TRBV4-1,TRBJ2-2,few,TGCGCCAGCAGCCGAGAAGGGGGAGAAACCGGGGAGCTGTTTTTT,CASSREGGETGELFF
TRBD1,TRBV4-1,TRBJ2-7,many,TGCGCCAGCAGCGTGACAGGGGACCACGAGCAGTACTTC,CASSVTGDHEQYF
.,TRBV7-8,TRBJ2-7,few,TGTGCCAGCAGCCCCCGGCTAGGACTGGTGGGGGTCGAGCAGTACTTC,CASSPRLGLVGVEQYF
.,TRBV7-9,TRBJ2-7,.,TGTGCCAGCAGCCCAACAGTGCCATCCTACGAGCAGTACTTC,CASSPTVPSYEQYF
.,TRBV11-1,TRBJ2-3,.,TGTGCCAGCAGCTTACTCACAGGGTCCACAGATACGCAGTATTTT,CASSLLTGSTDTQYF
TRBD1,TRBV5-1,TRBJ1-2,few,TGCGCCAGCAGCTACGAAAGCAGGGGGCTAGTCGGCTACACCTTC,CASSYESRGLVGYTF
.,TRBV7-2,TRBJ2-1,few,TGTGCCAGCAGCTTAGATCCCTCTGACAATGGGCAGTTCTTC,CASSLDPSDNGQFF
.,TRBV6-6,TRBJ1-4,.,TGTGCCAGCAGTACCGACGGGGTGGATGAAAAACTGTTTTTT,CASSTDGVDEKLFF
.,TRBV13,TRBJ2-7,.,TGTGCCAGCGCCTTGGGCGGGGTCCCCTACGAGCAGTACTTC,CASALGGVPYEQYF
.,TRBV5-5,TRBJ2-1,few,TGTGCCAGCAGCTTGGCCGCCAGGGGAGAAGAGCAGTTCTTC,CASSLAARGEEQFF
TRBD1,TRBV20-1,TRBJ2-5,.,TGCAGTGCTAGAGATATTTTTAGGGACAGGTCGTACCAAGAGACCCAGTACTTC,CSARDIFRDRSYQETQYF
.,TRBV19,TRBJ1-5,.,TGTGCCAGTAGTATAGGGACAAGAAGAGTCAATCAGCCCCAGCATTTT,CASSIGTRRVNQPQHF
.,TRBV20-1,TRBJ1-1,.,TGCAGTGCTAGAGATAGCGGGACCGGCACTGAAGCTTTCTTT,CSARDSGTGTEAFF
.,TRBV25-1,TRBJ1-2,once,TGTGTCAGCAGTGAACCAGGGGCAGACTATGGCTACACCTTC,CVSSEPGADYGYTF
.,TRBV7-2,TRBJ1-1,few,TGTGCCAGCAGCACAAACAGGAGGAACACTGAAGCTTTCTTT,CASSTNRRNTEAFF
.,TRBV7-9,TRBJ1-4,.,TGTGCCAGCAGTTATTCAGGGGAGGGCGAAAAACTGTTTTTT,CASSYSGEGEKLFF
TRBD2,TRBV5-4,TRBJ2-7,.,TGTGCCAGCAGCTTGCGGGGGGGCGCCGTAGAATACGAGCAGTACTTC,CASSLRGGAVEYEQYF
.,TRBV6-6,TRBJ2-5,.,TGTGCCAGCACTCAATCTAAGACCCAGTACTTC,CASTQSKTQYF
.,TRBV6-6,TRBJ2-2,.,TGTGCCAGCATCTGGACGGATACTACCGGGGAGCGGTTTTTT,CASIWTDTTGERFF
TRBD1,TRBV7-3,TRBJ1-6,few,TGTGCCAGCAGTCTTGGGACAGGAAATAATTCACCCCTCCACTTT,CASSLGTGNNSPLHF
TRBD2,TRBV27,TRBJ2-7,.,TGTGCCAGCAGCACGCCTAGCGGGGGCTACGAGCAGTACTTC,CASSTPSGGYEQYF
.,TRBV7-2,TRBJ2-1,few,TGTGCCAGCAGCTACGGGACAGAGCAGTTCTTC,CASSYGTEQFF
TRBD2,TRBV7-2,TRBJ2-1,once,TGTGCCAGCAGCTTCTTTAGCGGGGGCGTACACAATGAGCAGTTCTTC,CASSFFSGGVHNEQFF
TRBD1,TRBV7-2,TRBJ2-5,.,TGTGCCAGCAGCCAGCAGGGGGTCAAAGAGACCCAGTACTTC,CASSQQGVKETQYF
.,TRBV7-9,TRBJ1-4,.,TGTGCCAGCAGCTTAACTGGTGTGAATAAACTGTTTTTT,CASSLTGVNKLFF
.,TRBV7-9,TRBJ1-2,.,TGTGCCAGCAGCGCCACAGGGTCTGGCTATGGCTACACCTTC,CASSATGSGYGYTF